A selection of T cell receptor beta chains follows, all from one sample in a study of cytomegalovirus exposure and HLA in healthy donors. Clones were read by immunoSEQ multiplex PCR, and TCRdb kept only the in-frame ones, dropping some. Of about 170,000 clones listed, roughly 80% are singletons. Material: PBMCs. The receptor set was obtained from a female donor in good health and CMV-seronegative. CDR3s include the opening cysteine and the closing phenylalanine or tryptophan. Fields, in order: clone size, D gene, J gene, V gene, CDR3 protein, CDR3 DNA. A D gene is named only where the DNA matches it firmly. Clone size, where shown, is once, few, many, or a class for clones that have expanded.

clone size: -
D gene: -
J gene: TRBJ2-7
V gene: TRBV30
CDR3 protein: CACFGFSYEQYF
CDR3 DNA: TGTGCCTGTTTCGGGTTTTCCTACGAGCAGTACTTC

clone size: few
D gene: -
J gene: TRBJ1-3
V gene: TRBV18
CDR3 protein: CASSPWEQSSGNTIYF
CDR3 DNA: TGTGCCAGCTCACCATGGGAGCAGAGCTCTGGAAACACCATATATTTT

clone size: -
D gene: TRBD1
J gene: TRBJ1-1
V gene: TRBV7-2
CDR3 protein: CASSSGRGVNTEAFF
CDR3 DNA: TGTGCCAGCAGCTCGGGCAGGGGGGTGAACACTGAAGCTTTCTTT

clone size: -
D gene: TRBD2
J gene: TRBJ2-3
V gene: TRBV7-9
CDR3 protein: CASSRLAGGRITDTQYF
CDR3 DNA: TGTGCCAGCAGCAGACTAGCGGGGGGGCGTATCACAGATACGCAGTATTTT

clone size: -
D gene: -
J gene: TRBJ2-1
V gene: TRBV30
CDR3 protein: CAWSLGGGPYNEQFF
CDR3 DNA: TGTGCCTGGAGTCTGGGGGGGGGCCCCTACAATGAGCAGTTCTTC

clone size: -
D gene: -
J gene: TRBJ2-1
V gene: TRBV18
CDR3 protein: CASSPTLTGGGDEQFF
CDR3 DNA: TGTGCCAGCTCACCAACGCTAACAGGGGGGGGTGATGAGCAGTTCTTC

clone size: -
D gene: TRBD1
J gene: TRBJ2-1
V gene: TRBV5-1
CDR3 protein: CASRKSGRGPDNEQFF
CDR3 DNA: TGCGCCAGCAGAAAGTCGGGCAGGGGGCCCGACAATGAGCAGTTCTTC

clone size: -
D gene: -
J gene: TRBJ1-1
V gene: TRBV30
CDR3 protein: CAWTERVTNTEAFF
CDR3 DNA: TGTGCCTGGACCGAGAGGGTAACGAACACTGAAGCTTTCTTT

clone size: few
D gene: -
J gene: TRBJ2-1
V gene: TRBV20-1
CDR3 protein: CSAGLLGEQFF
CDR3 DNA: TGCAGTGCTGGACTATTGGGTGAGCAGTTCTTC

clone size: -
D gene: -
J gene: TRBJ1-2
V gene: TRBV6-5
CDR3 protein: CASSYAANYGYTF
CDR3 DNA: TGTGCCAGCAGTTACGCAGCTAACTATGGCTACACCTTC

clone size: -
D gene: -
J gene: TRBJ2-5
V gene: TRBV9
CDR3 protein: CASSVDLQNQETQYF
CDR3 DNA: TGTGCCAGCAGCGTAGACTTACAGAACCAAGAGACCCAGTACTTC

clone size: -
D gene: -
J gene: TRBJ1-1
V gene: TRBV9
CDR3 protein: CASSVVAITNSVNTEAFF
CDR3 DNA: TGTGCCAGCAGCGTAGTGGCCATCACAAATTCCGTGAACACTGAAGCTTTCTTT

clone size: -
D gene: TRBD2
J gene: TRBJ2-1
V gene: TRBV7-3
CDR3 protein: CASSLTGTSGRRSEQFF
CDR3 DNA: TGTGCCAGCAGCTTAACGGGGACTAGCGGGAGAAGGAGTGAGCAGTTCTTC

clone size: -
D gene: TRBD1
J gene: TRBJ1-2
V gene: TRBV7-2
CDR3 protein: CASSFAGGYGYTF
CDR3 DNA: TGTGCCAGCAGCTTTGCAGGGGGCTACGGCTACACCTTC

clone size: -
D gene: -
J gene: TRBJ2-7
V gene: TRBV11-2
CDR3 protein: CASSLILTAYEQYF
CDR3 DNA: TGTGCCAGCAGCTTAATCCTTACGGCCTACGAGCAGTACTTC

clone size: -
D gene: TRBD2
J gene: TRBJ2-5
V gene: TRBV5-1
CDR3 protein: CASSSTRTSFQETQYF
CDR3 DNA: TGCGCCAGCAGCTCGACTCGGACTAGCTTTCAAGAGACCCAGTACTTC

clone size: -
D gene: TRBD1
J gene: TRBJ1-6
V gene: TRBV19
CDR3 protein: CASNSDRGYSSPLHF
CDR3 DNA: TGTGCCAGTAACTCGGACAGGGGTTACAGTTCACCCCTCCACTTT

clone size: -
D gene: -
J gene: TRBJ1-5
V gene: TRBV9
CDR3 protein: CASSVGPQGNQPQHF
CDR3 DNA: TGTGCCAGCAGCGTAGGACCCCAGGGCAATCAGCCCCAACATTTT

clone size: -
D gene: -
J gene: TRBJ2-3
V gene: TRBV2
CDR3 protein: CASSYRGGKDTQYF
CDR3 DNA: TGTGCCAGCAGCTACAGGGGAGGTAAAGATACGCAGTATTTT

clone size: few
D gene: TRBD2
J gene: TRBJ2-7
V gene: TRBV10-1
CDR3 protein: CASSEFSGGVDEQYF
CDR3 DNA: TGCGCCAGCAGTGAATTCAGCGGGGGGGTCGACGAGCAGTACTTC

clone size: -
D gene: TRBD2
J gene: TRBJ2-1
V gene: TRBV5-6
CDR3 protein: CASSYLNGRGGSNEQFF
CDR3 DNA: TGTGCCAGCAGTTACCTAAACGGGCGGGGCGGGAGTAATGAGCAGTTCTTC

clone size: -
D gene: -
J gene: TRBJ2-2
V gene: TRBV25-1
CDR3 protein: CASSPPGITGELFF
CDR3 DNA: TGTGCCAGCAGTCCCCCGGGGATCACCGGGGAGCTGTTTTTT

clone size: -
D gene: -
J gene: TRBJ1-1
V gene: TRBV7-9
CDR3 protein: CASSSLEGPTGAFF
CDR3 DNA: TGTGCCAGCAGCTCCCTCGAAGGGCCTACAGGGGCTTTCTTT

clone size: -
D gene: TRBD2
J gene: TRBJ2-1
V gene: TRBV9
CDR3 protein: CASSFGGGRDNEQFF
CDR3 DNA: TGTGCCAGCAGCTTTGGCGGGGGGCGAGACAATGAGCAGTTCTTC

clone size: -
D gene: TRBD2
J gene: TRBJ2-7
V gene: TRBV7-2
CDR3 protein: CASSPASGRGEQYF
CDR3 DNA: TGTGCCAGCAGCCCCGCTAGCGGGAGGGGCGAGCAGTACTTC

clone size: -
D gene: TRBD1
J gene: TRBJ1-4
V gene: TRBV7-6
CDR3 protein: CASSPGTGGASREKLFF
CDR3 DNA: TGTGCCAGCAGCCCGGGGACAGGCGGTGCAAGTCGGGAAAAACTGTTTTTT

clone size: -
D gene: -
J gene: TRBJ2-1
V gene: TRBV28
CDR3 protein: CASTLGGAVLYNEQFF
CDR3 DNA: TGTGCCAGCACCCTCGGTGGAGCGGTATTATACAATGAGCAGTTCTTC

clone size: -
D gene: -
J gene: TRBJ2-5
V gene: TRBV19
CDR3 protein: CASRKGLLQETQYF
CDR3 DNA: TGTGCCAGTAGAAAAGGACTTCTTCAAGAGACCCAGTACTTC

clone size: -
D gene: TRBD2
J gene: TRBJ2-3
V gene: TRBV2
CDR3 protein: CASSERGGGAPGADTQYF
CDR3 DNA: TGTGCCAGCAGTGAGAGAGGCGGGGGGGCTCCCGGGGCAGATACGCAGTATTTT

clone size: -
D gene: TRBD1
J gene: TRBJ1-1
V gene: TRBV7-2
CDR3 protein: CASSRRTGMNTEAFF
CDR3 DNA: TGTGCCAGCAGCCGTAGGACAGGGATGAACACTGAAGCTTTCTTT

clone size: few
D gene: -
J gene: TRBJ1-1
V gene: TRBV7-7
CDR3 protein: CASSPTSGSTEAFF
CDR3 DNA: TGTGCCAGCAGCCCTACCTCGGGGTCCACTGAAGCTTTCTTT

clone size: -
D gene: TRBD1
J gene: TRBJ1-5
V gene: TRBV16
CDR3 protein: CASSPQDRGNQPQHF
CDR3 DNA: TGTGCCAGCAGCCCCCAGGACAGGGGGAATCAGCCCCAGCATTTT

clone size: -
D gene: TRBD2
J gene: TRBJ2-1
V gene: TRBV30
CDR3 protein: CAWSVWEGTNEQFF
CDR3 DNA: TGTGCCTGGAGTGTCTGGGAGGGAACTAATGAGCAGTTCTTC

clone size: -
D gene: -
J gene: TRBJ2-7
V gene: TRBV19
CDR3 protein: CASSATSSYEQYF
CDR3 DNA: TGTGCCAGTAGCGCGACTAGTTCCTACGAGCAGTACTTC

clone size: -
D gene: TRBD1
J gene: TRBJ1-1
V gene: TRBV30
CDR3 protein: CAGTPTGMKAFF
CDR3 DNA: TGTGCCGGGACTCCGACAGGGATGAAAGCTTTCTTT